A selection of T cell receptor beta chains follows, all from one sample in a study of cytomegalovirus exposure and HLA in healthy donors. The assay was immunoSEQ multiplex PCR, and TCRdb's table has in-frame clones only and misses some. The sample has approximately 150,000 clones; 77% are singletons. The sample was PBMCs. These receptor sequences come from a female donor in good health and CMV-seronegative. Each CDR3 is given with its conserved first and last residue. The D gene is left open where the match is weak. Part of the rows lack a size; the others show once, few, many or a class for expanded clones.

TRBD1	TRBV15	NA	TRBJ1-5	TGTGCCACCGCAGGGGGCTTTTTAAATCAGCCCCAGCATTTT	CATAGGFLNQPQHF
NA	TRBV10-3	NA	TRBJ1-5	TGTGCCATCAGTGCGACAGGTAGCAATCAGCCCCAGCATTTT	CAISATGSNQPQHF
NA	TRBV10-3	NA	TRBJ2-7	TGTGCCATCAGTGAGTCCCCCCGGGGGGCGGGAGAAGGCGAGCAGTACTTC	CAISESPRGAGEGEQYF
NA	TRBV2	NA	TRBJ1-2	TGTGCCAGCCATCAGGGGCAAGATGGCTACACCTTC	CASHQGQDGYTF
TRBD1	TRBV28	NA	TRBJ1-3	TGTGCCAGCAGTCGCCTTGGGACAGGGGAAAACACCATATATTTT	CASSRLGTGENTIYF
NA	TRBV5-1	NA	TRBJ1-1	TGCGCCAGCAGCATGAATCTTAGTCCCAAGAACACTGAAGCTTTCTTT	CASSMNLSPKNTEAFF
TRBD2	TRBV6-1	NA	TRBJ2-7	TGTGCCAGCAGTGGACTAGCGGGAGGCTTCTCCTACGAGCAGTACTTC	CASSGLAGGFSYEQYF
TRBD2	TRBV28	NA	TRBJ2-7	TGTGCCAGCAGTACGACTAGCGGGACCTACGAGCAGTACTTC	CASSTTSGTYEQYF
NA	TRBV5-1	NA	TRBJ1-2	TGCGCCAGCAGGGGAGACTACAGGGTGCGCTACACCTTC	CASRGDYRVRYTF
NA	TRBV5-1	once	TRBJ2-7	TGCGCCAGCAGGGACAGCTACTACGAGCAGTACTTC	CASRDSYYEQYF
TRBD2	TRBV27	NA	TRBJ2-2	TGTGCCAGCAGTTACGGCGGGGGGGCTGTCGGGGAGCTGTTTTTT	CASSYGGGAVGELFF
TRBD1	TRBV28	NA	TRBJ2-1	TGTGCCAGCAGTTTATCGGGACAGGGGGCGGATGAGCAGTTCTTC	CASSLSGQGADEQFF
TRBD1	TRBV28	NA	TRBJ2-2	TGTGCCAGCAGTTTAAGGGGACAGGGGTTAGCGGTACACGGGGAGCTGTTTTTT	CASSLRGQGLAVHGELFF
TRBD2	TRBV19	NA	TRBJ2-1	TGTGCCAGTAGTATAGCGGCGGGAGTGGATTACAATGAGCAGTTCTTC	CASSIAAGVDYNEQFF
NA	TRBV29-1	NA	TRBJ1-2	TGCAGCGTTGAAGATCCGGGGAGGGAACCGGGTGGCTACACCTTC	CSVEDPGREPGGYTF
TRBD1	TRBV11-2	NA	TRBJ1-2	TGTGCCAGCAGCTGGACAGGGAATAACTATGGCTACACCTTC	CASSWTGNNYGYTF
NA	TRBV19	NA	TRBJ1-1	TGTGCCAGTAGTATAGTGGACAGTGGATCTGAAGCTTTCTTT	CASSIVDSGSEAFF
NA	TRBV6-6	NA	TRBJ1-2	TGTGCCACCACCGGGGAGGGCTTGGATGGCTACACCTTC	CATTGEGLDGYTF
NA	TRBV15	NA	TRBJ1-5	TGTGCCACCAGCAGGGACAGAAATCAGCCCCAGCATTTT	CATSRDRNQPQHF
TRBD1	TRBV19	once	TRBJ1-5	TGTGCCAGTCGCCGGAGACCCCAGGGGGGCGATCAGCCCCAGCATTTT	CASRRRPQGGDQPQHF
TRBD1	TRBV5-4	few	TRBJ1-2	TGTGCCAGCAGCTTGGAAAGGGGGCTGGTCTATGGCTACACCTTC	CASSLERGLVYGYTF